The TCR beta chain under discussion was sequenced for a study of TIL therapy for anti-PD-1-resistant metastatic lung cancer. The time point: pre-treatment sample, taken before nivolumab and TIL therapy. Sequencing used immunoSEQ v3. Using immunoSEQ multiplex PCR, the repertoire was profiled, and TCRdb retains in-frame clones only, with some absent. The profile shows around 20,000 clones, 75% to 80% of them singletons. Per the germline V gene, CDR1 is GTSNPN and CDR2 is SVGIG (reference sequence). The CDR3 runs 14 residues. The V end was cut by 2 bases, the J end by 1 base, with 11 bases between. The V call is TRBV30, the J call TRBJ1-1; D not certain. The sample in question was blood, obtained at baseline. The clonotype was recovered from a person aged 25 to 80 with non-small cell lung cancer. The CDR3 protein is CAWSLTVGNTEAFF. The CDR3 DNA reads as TGTGCCTGGAGTCTTACAGTGGGGAACACTGAAGCTTTCTTT.